These 29 T cell receptor beta chains were all obtained from the same sample, sequenced in a study of blood T cell repertoires in COVID-19. Method: immunoSEQ multiplex PCR; TCRdb's copy keeps in-frame clones and lacks some. Of about 140,000 clones in the sample, more than 75% were seen once. The sequencing input was peripheral blood. Receptors originate from a human donor in a cohort sampled during active COVID-19.

This chain connects TRBV25-1 to TRBJ1-1; TRBD1 matches at 9 bases. V gave up 3 bases and J gave up 3 bases; unmatched junction bases: 5. The germline V gene encodes CDR1 MGHDK and CDR2 SYGVNS. The CDR3 totals 15 residues. In DNA, the CDR3 is TGTGCCAGCAGTGACAACAGGGGGCGGGACACTGAAGCTTTCTTT. Encoded protein: CASSDNRGRDTEAFF.

This clone showed up just once. The chain links TRBV19 to TRBJ2-5, with D possibly matching TRBD2 (6 bases). Trimming took off 3 bases at V and 7 bases at J, with 15 bases between the two ends. The CDR3 is made up of 14 amino acids. Germline lookup yields CDR1 LNHDA and CDR2 SQIVND (reference sequence). The CDR3 reads CASSMGTSQGTQYF. CDR3 nucleotide sequence: TGTGCCAGTAGTATGGGGACTTCCCAGGGGACCCAGTACTTC.

The chain links TRBV19 to TRBJ2-3, with TRBD2 matching over 9 bases. The CDR3 runs 17 residues. V was clipped by 3 bases and J by 2 bases; unmatched bases: 9. The V gene's germline CDR1 is LNHDA and CDR2 SQIVND (reference sequence). The CDR3 DNA is TGTGCCAGTAGTATTACTTCGGGACTAGCCTTCACAGATACGCAGTATTTT. This codes for CASSITSGLAFTDTQYF.

The chain carries TRBV4-1 and TRBJ2-1, with D perhaps TRBD1 or TRBD2 (6 bases each). Looked up from germline, CDR1 is MGHRA and CDR2 is YSYEKL. Between the trimmed V and J ends, which lost 7 bases and 3 bases, there was a span of 13 bases. The CDR3 is 14 residues long. In DNA, the CDR3 is TGCGCCAGCAACCAGGGGACTTACTACAATGAGCAGTTCTTC. Translating it yields CASNQGTYYNEQFF.

The rearrangement joins TRBV10-3 to TRBJ2-1, with a tentative D call TRBD1 (6 bases). The CDR3 length is 13 residues. The germline CDR1 and CDR2 sequences are ENHRY and SYGVKD. Trimming pared 2 bases from V and 14 bases from J, leaving 16 bases between. CDR3 bases: TGTGCCATCAGTGAGGAACAGGGATGGGTAGAGTTCTTC. Its protein product is CAISEEQGWVEFF.

The chain combines TRBV5-6 with TRBJ1-2; 7 bases align to TRBD1. Losses at the gene ends were 4 bases for V and 4 bases for J; bases not matched to a gene: 4. The CDR3 spans 13 residues. Germline V gene sequence: CDR1 SGHDT, CDR2 YYEEEE. For the CDR3, the DNA is TGTGCCAGCAGCCCTGACAGGGCCTATGGCTACACCTTC. Protein product: CASSPDRAYGYTF.

This chain links TRBV27 with TRBJ1-5; weak D call: TRBD1 (5 bases). The CDR3 contains 13 residues. V lost 0 bases and J lost 7, with 7 bases in between. The germline V gene has CDR1 MNHEY and CDR2 SMNVEV (reference sequence). Here the CDR3 DNA reads TGTGCCAGCAGTTTATCACAGGCACAGCCCCAGCATTTT. This encodes CASSLSQAQPQHF.

CDR3 loop: CASSLAGTLSYGYTF. The CDR3 DNA reads as TGTGCCAGCAGCTTGGCTGGGACACTCTCCTATGGCTACACCTTC. V gene TRBV5-4 combines with J gene TRBJ1-2, with a tentative D call TRBD1 (6 bases). CDR1 SGHNT and CDR2 YYREEE come from the germline V gene (reference sequence). This CDR3 is built from 15 residues. V lost 0 bases and J 4 bases, leaving 13 bases between the germline ends.

The chain uses TRBV7-2 and TRBJ2-2; TRBD1 matches at 7 bases. V dropped 5 bases and J dropped 0; count of bases not matched to a gene: 3. Germline V gene sequence: CDR1 SGHTA, CDR2 FQGNSA. The CDR3 has 15 amino acids. The CDR3 region has the DNA TGTGCCAGCAGCCCCGGGACAGCGAACACCGGGGAGCTGTTTTTT. Encoded protein: CASSPGTANTGELFF. The full variable domain, completed using reference TRBV7-2 and TRBJ2-2, is GAGVSQSPSNKVTEKGKDVELRCDPISGHTALYWYRQSLGQGLEFLIYFQGNSAPDKSGLPSDRFSAERTGGSVSTLTIQRTQQEDSAVYLCASSPGTANTGELFFGEGSRLTVL.

This sequence joins TRBV28 and TRBJ1-5; a weak D match, TRBD1 (5 bases). CDR1 and CDR2 from the germline V gene are MDHEN and SYDVKM. Trimming left V 8 bases short and J 7 bases short, with 18 bases between. This CDR3 has 14 amino acids. The CDR3 coding sequence is TGTGCCAGCGCCCCGGCGGGGGGGAACCAGCCCCAGCATTTT. Its protein is CASAPAGGNQPQHF.

V gene TRBV16 combines with J gene TRBJ2-2, with D unclear. With 4 bases removed from V and 1 base from J, the gap between germline ends came to 10 bases. Per germline, CDR1 KGHSY and CDR2 FQNENV. The CDR3 sequence is 15 residues long. The CDR3 DNA is TGTGCCAGCAGCCGGCGTGGAGAGAACACCGGGGAGCTGTTTTTT. Its protein is CASSRRGENTGELFF. The full variable domain, with the rest looked up from reference TRBV16 and TRBJ2-2, is GEEVAQTPKHLVRGEGQKAKLYCAPIKGHSYVFWYQQVLKNEFKFLISFQNENVFDETGMPKERFSAKCLPNSPCSLEIQATKLEDSAVYFCASSRRGENTGELFFGEGSRLTVL.

J is TRBJ2-1 and V is TRBV3-1 (or the pseudogene TRBV3-2); 13 bases fit TRBD2. After removal of 4 bases from V and 8 bases from J, the junction contained 11 bases not matched to a gene. Germline values: CDR1 LGHDT, CDR2 YNNKEL (reference sequence). The CDR3 consists of 17 residues. In DNA form, the CDR3 reads TGTGCCAGCAGCCGACTACTAGCGGGAGGGCCGGGCGATGAGCAGTTCTTC. This encodes CASSRLLAGGPGDEQFF.

The V call is TRBV2, the J call TRBJ1-2, with 9 bases fitting TRBD1. The CDR3 runs 14 residues. Germline V CDR1 and CDR2: SNHLY, FYNNEI. V dropped 6 bases and J dropped 4; count of bases not matched to a gene: 6. The CDR3 here is CASRAGQGPYGYTF. The CDR3 DNA follows: TGTGCCAGCAGAGCCGGACAGGGGCCCTATGGCTACACCTTC.

The chain uses TRBV28 and TRBJ1-2; perhaps TRBD1 as D (6 bases). Germline loops: CDR1 MDHEN, CDR2 SYDVKM. Between the trimmed V and J ends, which lost 6 bases and 0 bases, there was a span of 11 bases. There are 14 residues in the CDR3. The CDR3 protein is CASREQGTNYGYTF. The CDR3, as DNA: TGTGCCAGCAGGGAACAGGGAACTAACTATGGCTACACCTTC.

This sequence joins TRBV5-4 and TRBJ2-3, with a possible D match to TRBD2 (6 bases). Trimming removed 3 bases at V and 3 bases at J, with 14 bases between. This CDR3 is built from 15 residues. Germline CDR1 reads SGHNT; CDR2 reads YYREEE (reference sequence). CDR3 region: CASSSGGVRTDTQYF. The CDR3 region has the DNA TGTGCCAGCAGCTCCGGGGGAGTCCGGACAGATACGCAGTATTTT.

V and J are TRBV19 and TRBJ1-1; tentatively, D is TRBD1 (5 bases). The CDR3 has 12 residues. Germline CDR1 LNHDA, CDR2 SQIVND (reference sequence). The V end was cut by 7 bases, the J end by 6 bases, with 12 bases between. In DNA form, the CDR3 reads TGTGCCAGTACTAAAACAGGCTCTGAAGCTTTCTTT. Translation: CASTKTGSEAFF.

The chain combines TRBV9 with TRBJ1-5; 8 bases match TRBD1. V lost 2 bases, J lost 9 bases, and 7 bases stayed unmatched. Per germline, CDR1 SGDLS and CDR2 YYNGEE. The CDR3 loop spans 14 amino acids. The CDR3 DNA sequence: TGTGCCAGCAGCGTCGGACAGGGTCAAGGGCCCCAGCATTTT. It yields the protein CASSVGQGQGPQHF. Supplemented by reference TRBV9 and TRBJ1-5, the full variable domain reads DSGVTQTPKHLITATGQRVTLRCSPRSGDLSVYWYQQSLDQGLQFLIQYYNGEERAKGNILERFSAQQFPDLHSELNLSSLELGDSALYFCASSVGQGQGPQHFGDGTRLSIL.

A single count supports this clone. The J gene is TRBJ1-5, the V gene TRBV9, with unresolved D. This CDR3 spans 13 amino acids. With 5 bases removed from V and 0 bases from J, the gap between germline ends came to 6 bases. The germline gives CDR1 SGDLS, CDR2 YYNGEE. Here the CDR3 reads CASSTNSNQPQHF. The CDR3 region has the DNA TGTGCCAGCAGTACTAATAGCAATCAGCCCCAGCATTTT.

The genes are TRBV4-2 and TRBJ2-1, with a tentative D call TRBD2 (6 bases). There are 13 residues in the CDR3. Trimming left V 0 bases short and J 10 bases short, with 10 bases between. The germline V gene encodes CDR1 LGHNA and CDR2 YNFKEQ. CDR3 sequence reads: CASSQDRRDEQFF. As DNA, the CDR3 is TGTGCCAGCAGCCAAGATCGGCGGGACGAGCAGTTCTTC.

This sequence joins TRBV10-3 and TRBJ1-6, with D unclear. Trimming stripped 3 bases from V and 0 bases from J, with 3 bases between. From germline, CDR1 is ENHRY and CDR2 SYGVKD. The CDR3 is 14 amino acids. The CDR3 region is CAISDSSYNSPLHF. CDR3 nucleotides: TGTGCCATCAGTGACAGCTCCTATAATTCACCCCTCCACTTT.

A note on this clone: Relative to the germline gene, one junction end is altered; a read error may explain this. This chain connects TRBV11-2 to TRBJ1-1, with D hard to call. Germline V gene data show CDR1 as SGHAT and CDR2 as FQNNGV. The CDR3 is 13 amino acids. The CDR3 loop is CTSSLGMNTEAFF. For the CDR3, the DNA is TGTACCAGCAGCCTTGGCATGAACACTGAAGCTTTCTTT.

The CDR3 spells CATQGQGAGYTF. The CDR3 DNA sequence: TGTGCCACCCAGGGACAGGGGGCCGGCTACACCTTC. The chain carries TRBV6-5 and TRBJ1-2, with 12 bases identical to TRBD1. Trimming took 10 bases from V and 8 from J; bases not matched to a gene: 5. Germline V gene data show CDR1 as MNHEY and CDR2 as SVGAGI. The CDR3 is 12 amino acids.

This clone turned up a few times. This chain joins TRBV20-1 and TRBJ1-4; no reliable D call. The germline V gene encodes CDR1 DFQATT and CDR2 SNEGSKA (reference sequence). Deletions cut 8 bases from V and 8 bases from J, with 18 bases between. CDR3 size: 13 residues. This CDR3 is CSTRDEGREKLFF. In DNA form, the CDR3 reads TGCAGTACTCGTGATGAGGGCCGGGAAAAACTGTTTTTT.

The rearrangement uses TRBV2 and TRBJ2-3; 13 bases are shared with TRBD2. Germline assignment: CDR1 SNHLY and CDR2 FYNNEI. This CDR3 is 16 amino acids long. V trimming: 7 bases; J trimming: 2 bases; junction bases outside the gene matches: 6. The chain's CDR3 is CASNRLAGGPTDTQYF. CDR3 DNA: TGTGCCAGCAACCGACTAGCGGGGGGTCCCACAGATACGCAGTATTTT.

The chain recombines TRBV25-1 with TRBJ2-2, with 8 bases matching TRBD1. Per germline, CDR1 MGHDK and CDR2 SYGVNS. The CDR3 has 15 residues. V lost 4 bases to trimming and J lost 5 bases; unmatched junction nucleotides: 6. The CDR3 here is CASSGRTGRTGELFF. CDR3 bases: TGTGCCAGCAGTGGCCGGACAGGGCGGACCGGGGAGCTGTTTTTT. The full variable domain, with the rest looked up from reference TRBV25-1 and TRBJ2-2, is EADIYQTPRYLVIGTGKKITLECSQTMGHDKMYWYQQDPGMELHLIHYSYGVNSTEKGDLSSESTVSRIRTEHFPLTLESARPSHTSQYLCASSGRTGRTGELFFGEGSRLTVL.

The CDR3 sequence is CASSYRGREETQYF. The CDR3 coding sequence is TGTGCCAGCAGTTACCGCGGGAGAGAGGAGACCCAGTACTTC. The chain links TRBV6-6 to TRBJ2-5; 7 bases are shared with TRBD2. Trimming cost V 2 bases and J 5 bases; bases outside gene matches: 5. Germline-derived CDR1 and CDR2 are MNHNY and SVGAGI (reference sequence). The CDR3 totals 14 residues.

The chain employs TRBV10-3 and TRBJ2-5, with TRBD1 identical over 7 bases. The CDR3 has 15 amino acids. Per the germline V gene, CDR1 is ENHRY and CDR2 is SYGVKD. V was pared by 2 bases and J by 0 bases, with 3 bases of the junction left unmatched. The CDR3: CAISEEGANQETQYF. DNA of the CDR3: TGTGCCATCAGTGAGGAGGGGGCCAACCAAGAGACCCAGTACTTC.

The chain recombines TRBV20-1 with TRBJ2-5; unclear D gene. V shed 7 bases and J shed 2 bases, with 8 bases lying between them. This CDR3 is built from 11 residues. The germline gives CDR1 DFQATT, CDR2 SNEGSKA (reference sequence). The CDR3 region is CSGRRQETQYF. The CDR3 DNA follows: TGCAGTGGGAGAAGACAAGAGACCCAGTACTTC.

This chain connects TRBV3-1 (or the pseudogene TRBV3-2) to TRBJ1-2, with TRBD1 matching 8 bases. The CDR3 totals 14 residues. Germline values: CDR1 LGHDT, CDR2 YNNKEL (reference sequence). The ends lost 1 base at V and 7 bases at J; junction bases unmatched: 5. The CDR3 is CASSQGGRGLGYTF. As DNA, the CDR3 is TGTGCCAGCAGCCAAGGCGGCAGGGGGCTTGGCTACACCTTC.